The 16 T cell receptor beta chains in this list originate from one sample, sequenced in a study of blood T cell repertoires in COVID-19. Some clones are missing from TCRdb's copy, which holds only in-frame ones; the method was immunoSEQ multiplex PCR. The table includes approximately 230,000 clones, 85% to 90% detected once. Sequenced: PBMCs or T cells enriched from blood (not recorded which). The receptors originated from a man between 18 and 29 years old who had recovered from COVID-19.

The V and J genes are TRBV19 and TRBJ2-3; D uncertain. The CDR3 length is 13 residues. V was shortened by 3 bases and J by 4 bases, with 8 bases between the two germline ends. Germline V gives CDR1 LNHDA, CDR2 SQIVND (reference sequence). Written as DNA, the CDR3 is TGTGCCAGTAGTATTGGTATAGCAGATACGCAGTATTTT. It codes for CASSIGIADTQYF.

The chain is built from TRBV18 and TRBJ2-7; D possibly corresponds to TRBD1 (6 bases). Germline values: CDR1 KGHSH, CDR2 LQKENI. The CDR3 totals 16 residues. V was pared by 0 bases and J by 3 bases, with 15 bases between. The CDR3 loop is CASSPPHGQKDYEQYF. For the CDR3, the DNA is TGTGCCAGCTCACCACCACACGGACAGAAAGACTACGAGCAGTACTTC.

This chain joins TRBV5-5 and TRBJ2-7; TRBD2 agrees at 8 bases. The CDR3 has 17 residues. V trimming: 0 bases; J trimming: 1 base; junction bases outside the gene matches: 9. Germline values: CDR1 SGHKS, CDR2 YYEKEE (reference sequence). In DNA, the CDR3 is TGTGCCAGCAGCTTGGCCGTTGGTAGCGGGGCGTCCTACGAGCAGTACTTC. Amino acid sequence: CASSLAVGSGASYEQYF. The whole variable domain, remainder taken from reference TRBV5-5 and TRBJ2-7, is DAGVTQSPTHLIKTRGQQVTLRCSPISGHKSVSWYQQVLGQGPQFIFQYYEKEERGRGNFPDRFSARQFPNYSSELNVNALLLGDSALYLCASSLAVGSGASYEQYFGPGTRLTVT.

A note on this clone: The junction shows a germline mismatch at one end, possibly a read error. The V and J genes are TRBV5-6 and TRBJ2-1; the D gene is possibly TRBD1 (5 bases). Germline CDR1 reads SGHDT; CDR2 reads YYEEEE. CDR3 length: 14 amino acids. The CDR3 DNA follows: TGTGCCAGCAGCTTGGGGGGCCTCTACATTGAGCAGTTCTTC. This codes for CASSLGGLYIEQFF.

CDR3 coding DNA: TGTGCCAGCAGCTTGGAAGGACTTCCTTCCGACGAGCAGTACTTC. This encodes CASSLEGLPSDEQYF. The chain combines TRBV7-2 with TRBJ2-7; possible D gene TRBD2, 5 bases. CDR1 SGHTA and CDR2 FQGNSA come from the germline V gene. V was trimmed by 3 bases and J by 5 bases, leaving 17 bases between them. The CDR3 is made up of 15 amino acids.

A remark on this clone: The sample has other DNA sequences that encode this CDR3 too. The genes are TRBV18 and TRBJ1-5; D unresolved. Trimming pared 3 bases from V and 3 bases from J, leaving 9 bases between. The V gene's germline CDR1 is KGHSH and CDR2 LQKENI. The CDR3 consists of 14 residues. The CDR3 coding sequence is TGTGCCAGCTCACCGGGCCGCTCCAATCAGCCCCAGCATTTT. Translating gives CASSPGRSNQPQHF.

The CDR3 DNA reads as TGTGCCAGCAGCTTAAGAAGACTAGAACCCGCGAACACCGGGGAGCTGTTTTTT. Translated, it gives CASSLRRLEPANTGELFF. The rearrangement joins TRBV11-2 to TRBJ2-2; tentative D call: TRBD2 (6 bases). The CDR3 loop spans 18 amino acids. Germline V lookup: CDR1 SGHAT, CDR2 FQNNGV. The V and J ends lost 2 bases and 0 bases respectively, with 16 bases between them.

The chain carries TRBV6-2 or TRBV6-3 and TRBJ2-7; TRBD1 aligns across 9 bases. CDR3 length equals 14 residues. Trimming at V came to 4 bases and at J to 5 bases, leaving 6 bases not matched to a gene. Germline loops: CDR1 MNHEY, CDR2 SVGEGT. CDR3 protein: CASSLQGALDEQYF. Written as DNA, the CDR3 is TGTGCCAGCAGTTTACAGGGGGCGTTAGACGAGCAGTACTTC.

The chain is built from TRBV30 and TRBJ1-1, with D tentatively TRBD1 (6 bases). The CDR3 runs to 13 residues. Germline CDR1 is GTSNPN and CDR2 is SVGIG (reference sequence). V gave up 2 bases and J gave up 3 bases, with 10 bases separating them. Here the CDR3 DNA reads TGTGCCTGGAGTCTAGGACAGTACACTGAAGCTTTCTTT. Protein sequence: CAWSLGQYTEAFF.

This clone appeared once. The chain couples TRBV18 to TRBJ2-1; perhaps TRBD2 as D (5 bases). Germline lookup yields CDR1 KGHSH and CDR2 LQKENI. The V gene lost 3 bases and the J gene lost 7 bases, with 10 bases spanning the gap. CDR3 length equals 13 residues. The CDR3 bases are TGTGCCAGCTCACCCGCTAGCCTGAATGAGCAGTTCTTC. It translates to CASSPASLNEQFF.

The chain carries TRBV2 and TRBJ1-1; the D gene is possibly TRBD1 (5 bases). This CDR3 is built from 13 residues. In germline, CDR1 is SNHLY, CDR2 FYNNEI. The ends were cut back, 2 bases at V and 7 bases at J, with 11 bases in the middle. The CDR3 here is CASSETGALEAFF. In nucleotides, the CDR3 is TGTGCCAGCAGTGAAACAGGAGCACTTGAAGCTTTCTTT.

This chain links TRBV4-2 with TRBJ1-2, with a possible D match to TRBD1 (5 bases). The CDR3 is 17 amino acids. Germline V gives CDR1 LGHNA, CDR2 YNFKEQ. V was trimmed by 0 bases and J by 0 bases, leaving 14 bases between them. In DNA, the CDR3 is TGTGCCAGCAGCCAAGAAGAACTCTGGGGGGCTAACTATGGCTACACCTTC. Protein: CASSQEELWGANYGYTF.

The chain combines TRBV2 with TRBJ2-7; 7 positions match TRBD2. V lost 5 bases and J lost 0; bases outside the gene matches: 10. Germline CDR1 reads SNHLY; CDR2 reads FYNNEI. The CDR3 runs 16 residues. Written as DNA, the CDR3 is TGTGCCAGCAGTCCTTTTCCGCGGGGGATCTCCTACGAGCAGTACTTC. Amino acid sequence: CASSPFPRGISYEQYF.

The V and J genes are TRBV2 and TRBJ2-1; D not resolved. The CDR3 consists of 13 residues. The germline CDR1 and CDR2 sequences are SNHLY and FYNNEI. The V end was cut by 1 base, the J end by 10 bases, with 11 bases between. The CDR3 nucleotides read TGTGCCAGCAGTGAAGGGAGTTATCCGGAGCAGTTCTTC. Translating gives CASSEGSYPEQFF.

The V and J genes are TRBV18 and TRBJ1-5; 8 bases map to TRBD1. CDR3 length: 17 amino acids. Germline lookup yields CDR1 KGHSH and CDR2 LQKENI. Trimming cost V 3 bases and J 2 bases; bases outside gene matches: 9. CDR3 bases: TGTGCCAGCTCACCTTATCCAGGGGGCGTGGGCAATCAGCCCCAGCATTTT. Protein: CASSPYPGGVGNQPQHF.

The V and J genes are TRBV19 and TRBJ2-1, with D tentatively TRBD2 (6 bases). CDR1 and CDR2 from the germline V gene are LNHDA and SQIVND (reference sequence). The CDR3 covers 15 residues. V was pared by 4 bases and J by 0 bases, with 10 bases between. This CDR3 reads CASSTVGGSYNEQFF. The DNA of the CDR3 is TGTGCCAGTAGTACAGTGGGGGGCTCCTACAATGAGCAGTTCTTC.